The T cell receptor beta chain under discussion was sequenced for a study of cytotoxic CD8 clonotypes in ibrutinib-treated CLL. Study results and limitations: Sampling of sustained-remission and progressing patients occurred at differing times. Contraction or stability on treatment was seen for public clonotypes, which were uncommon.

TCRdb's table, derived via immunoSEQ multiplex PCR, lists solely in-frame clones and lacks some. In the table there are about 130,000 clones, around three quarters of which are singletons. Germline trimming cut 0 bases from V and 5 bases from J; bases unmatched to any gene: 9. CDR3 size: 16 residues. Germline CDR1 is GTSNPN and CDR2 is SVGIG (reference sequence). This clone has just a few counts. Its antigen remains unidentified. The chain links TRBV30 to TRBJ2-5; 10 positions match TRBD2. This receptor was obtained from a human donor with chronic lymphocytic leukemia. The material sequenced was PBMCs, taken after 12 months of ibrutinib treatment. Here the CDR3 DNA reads TGTGCCTGGAGTGTATTCCAGCGGGAGGGCCAGGAGACCCAGTACTTC. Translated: CAWSVFQREGQETQYF.